Below, 17 T cell receptor beta chains from the same sample are listed, as sequenced in a study of cytomegalovirus exposure and HLA in healthy donors (dated by TCRdb to about 2017). The library was built by means of the immunoSEQ multiplex PCR assay. For the multiplex PCR, a mixture combining 60 forward primers for TCR Vbeta segments and 13 reverse primers for TCR Jbeta segments was used. Entries here come from immuneACCESS through TCRdb and include only in-frame sequences with V and J called. Some clones fail to appear in such tables; in the studies checked, an unresolved V gene covers under half of the shortfall, and the cause of the remainder is unknown. This sample comprises some 51,000 clones, 65% to 80% of them detected only once. The top ten hold roughly 35% of the sample. The specimen was PBMCs. These receptor sequences come from a man in his forties in good health and CMV-seropositive.

The chain has TRBV6-5 and TRBJ2-5; D may be TRBD1 (6 bases). This CDR3 has 13 amino acids. Germline V CDR1 and CDR2: MNHEY, SVGAGI. V lost 5 bases, J lost 5 bases, and 12 bases lay in between. CDR3 region: CASSATGLETQYF. Here the CDR3 DNA reads TGTGCCAGCAGTGCCACAGGGCTGGAGACCCAGTACTTC.

CDR3 bases: TGCGCCAGCAGTGAGCGGCGCAGGGAGACCCAGTACTTC. It yields the protein CASSERRRETQYF. The chain is built from TRBV10-2 and TRBJ2-5; D unresolved. There are 13 residues in the CDR3. Germline lookup yields CDR1 WSHSY and CDR2 SAAADI. Trimming cost V 2 bases and J 5 bases, with 9 bases left between them.

This clone was counted between two and nine times. V is TRBV5-6 and J is TRBJ2-3; 8 bases match TRBD2. V lost 0 bases and J lost 0; bases outside the gene matches: 6. This CDR3 contains 17 residues. Germline V lookup: CDR1 SGHDT, CDR2 YYEEEE. The CDR3 reads CASSLAHAGGSTDTQYF. In DNA form, the CDR3 reads TGTGCCAGCAGCTTGGCCCATGCGGGGGGTAGCACAGATACGCAGTATTTT.

The rearrangement joins TRBV6-5 to TRBJ1-2; no firm D call. The CDR3 is 14 amino acids. Trimming cost V 2 bases and J 8 bases, with 15 bases left between them. Germline assignment: CDR1 MNHEY and CDR2 SVGAGI. For the CDR3, the DNA is TGTGCCAGCAGTTACGCGGGGAGTTCGAGCGGCTACACCTTC. Protein: CASSYAGSSSGYTF.

The gene calls are TRBV7-3 and TRBJ2-1; 7 nucleotides match TRBD2. This CDR3 region has 14 residues. Germline CDR1 is SGHTA and CDR2 is FQGTGA. After removal of 5 bases from V and 7 bases from J, the junction contained 8 bases not matched to a gene. The CDR3: CASSPTSVLNEQFF. The CDR3 nucleotides read TGTGCCAGCAGCCCAACTAGCGTGTTGAATGAGCAGTTCTTC. Together with reference TRBV7-3 and TRBJ2-1, the CDR3 gives the full variable domain: GAGVSQTPSNKVTEKGKYVELRCDPISGHTALYWYRQSLGQGPEFLIYFQGTGAADDSGLPNDRFFAVRPEGSVSTLKIQRTERGDSAVYLCASSPTSVLNEQFFGPGTRLTVL.

In its sample, this clone was seen once. The chain recombines TRBV5-4 with TRBJ1-6; 10 bases map to TRBD1. The J segment lost 7 bases and the V segment lost 4 bases, leaving 8 bases of the junction unmatched. The CDR3 has 16 residues. Germline V gene data show CDR1 as SGHNT and CDR2 as YYREEE (reference sequence). The CDR3 DNA is TGTGCCAGCAGCCGGGGACAGGGGCGTTACAATTCACCCCTCCACTTT. Protein sequence: CASSRGQGRYNSPLHF.

V and J are TRBV10-3 and TRBJ2-7; the D is unclear. The CDR3 is made up of 12 amino acids. Trimming took 5 bases from V and 6 from J, leaving 11 bases between them. Per the germline V gene, CDR1 is ENHRY and CDR2 is SYGVKD. The CDR3 DNA is TGTGCCATCAGTCCAGGTTCACCCGAGCAGTACTTC. It specifies CAISPGSPEQYF.

The chain recombines TRBV19 with TRBJ2-7, with D unclear. This CDR3 has 12 amino acids. The V gene's germline CDR1 is LNHDA and CDR2 SQIVND (reference sequence). V was pared by 4 bases and J by 3 bases, with 7 bases between. CDR3 protein: CASSTPGYEQYF. CDR3 nucleotide sequence: TGTGCCAGTAGTACTCCCGGCTACGAGCAGTACTTC. Complete variable domain (other parts from reference TRBV19 and TRBJ2-7): DGGITQSPKYLFRKEGQNVTLSCEQNLNHDAMYWYRQDPGQGLRLIYYSQIVNDFQKGDIAEGYSVSREKKESFPLTVTSAQKNPTAFYLCASSTPGYEQYFGPGTRLTVT.

CDR3 coding DNA: TGTGCCAGCAGGAGGACAGGGGAATACTATGGCTACACCTTC. Amino acids: CASRRTGEYYGYTF. This chain connects TRBV6-5 to TRBJ1-2; 9 positions match TRBD1. The V gene end was trimmed by 6 bases and the J gene end by 3 bases; junction bases not matched to a gene: 5. The germline gives CDR1 MNHEY, CDR2 SVGAGI. The CDR3 runs to 14 residues.

J is TRBJ1-2 and V is TRBV5-6; 9 bases fit TRBD1. This CDR3 is built from 15 residues. With V trimmed by 4 bases and J by 7 bases, 11 bases remained unmatched. Germline V gene lookup returns CDR1 SGHDT and CDR2 YYEEEE. This CDR3 reads CASSTRDREQIGYTF. In DNA, the CDR3 is TGTGCCAGCAGCACCCGGGACAGGGAGCAAATTGGCTACACCTTC.

A few counts support this clone. The genes are TRBV7-6 and TRBJ2-7; a possible D gene is TRBD2 (5 bases). This CDR3 spans 14 amino acids. Trimming removed 1 base from V and 6 bases from J, with 13 bases in between. Germline V gene data show CDR1 as SGHVS and CDR2 as FNYEAQ. CDR3 coding DNA: TGTGCCAGCAGCTTAGGCGGGCCCCCTGGCGAGCAGTACTTC. Encoded protein: CASSLGGPPGEQYF.

The CDR3 sequence is CASSVGDTNQETQYF. DNA for the CDR3: TGTGCCAGCAGCGTAGGTGACACGAACCAAGAGACCCAGTACTTC. The gene calls are TRBV9 and TRBJ2-5; no definite D call. The germline V and J ends were trimmed by 0 bases and 0 bases, with 9 bases remaining between them. This CDR3 contains 15 residues. CDR1 is SGDLS and CDR2 is YYNGEE in the germline V gene.

The CDR3 bases are TGTGCCAGCCGCGATGGGGCACAAAACACCGGGGAGCTGTTTTTT. It codes for CASRDGAQNTGELFF. The rearrangement links TRBV11-2 to TRBJ2-2, with D maybe TRBD1 (5 bases). V gave up 8 bases and J gave up 2 bases, with 15 bases separating them. The CDR3 is 15 amino acids. Germline V gives CDR1 SGHAT, CDR2 FQNNGV.

The J gene is TRBJ1-2, the V gene TRBV29-1; 9 positions match TRBD1. CDR1 and CDR2 from the germline V gene are SQVTM and ANQGSEA. V lost 1 base and J lost 8; bases outside the gene matches: 5. CDR3 length equals 13 residues. The CDR3 bases are TGCAGCGTTGAAGGGACAGGGGCGACGGGCTACACCTTC. It codes for CSVEGTGATGYTF.

The rearrangement joins TRBV29-1 to TRBJ1-1, with 9 nucleotides matching TRBD1. Germline CDR1 and CDR2: SQVTM and ANQGSEA. The V segment lost 7 bases and the J segment 0 bases; nucleotides outside the gene matches: 3. The CDR3 is 13 residues long. The CDR3 nucleotides read TGCAGCGCCCGGACAGGGGTGAACACTGAAGCTTTCTTT. Translation gives CSARTGVNTEAFF.

The rearrangement uses TRBV11-2 and TRBJ2-7, with 7 bases identical to TRBD2. The ends lost 4 bases at V and 3 bases at J; junction bases unmatched: 15. CDR1 and CDR2 from the germline V gene are SGHAT and FQNNGV. The CDR3 is made up of 17 amino acids. CDR3 in DNA: TGTGCCAGCAGCTCTCCCCCGGGGGGAATTCAGTTCTACGAGCAGTACTTC. Translated, it gives CASSSPPGGIQFYEQYF.

The V call is TRBV6-1, the J call TRBJ1-5; 7 bases match TRBD1. V lost 5 bases to trimming and J lost 2 bases; unmatched junction nucleotides: 3. Germline CDR1 is MNHNS and CDR2 is SASEGT. The length of the CDR3 is 14 residues. In DNA form, the CDR3 reads TGTGCCAGCAGTCTCGACAGGGGCAATCAGCCCCAGCATTTT. This translates into CASSLDRGNQPQHF.